This TCR beta chain was captured in a study of T cells in narcolepsy. Germline V lookup: CDR1 SEHNR, CDR2 FQNEAQ (reference sequence). The CDR3 has 13 amino acids. V lost 8 bases to trimming and J lost 7 bases; unmatched junction nucleotides: 8. Sequencing was performed with immunoSEQ multiplex PCR; in TCRdb, only in-frame clones are kept and a portion is missing. The repertoire consists of tens of thousands of clones, with around 83% occurring once and the leading ten covering about 3%. The chain employs TRBV7-9 and TRBJ1-2; 9 bases align to TRBD1. This receptor was identified in a human donor with narcolepsy. Input material: CD45RA- memory CD4+ T cells from PBMCs. The CDR3 here is CASGRQGEGGYTF. In nucleotides, the CDR3 is TGTGCCAGCGGCCGACAGGGGGAGGGTGGCTACACCTTC.